Presented here are 5 T cell receptor beta chains from one specimen sequenced in a study of T cell changes during pregnancy in multiple sclerosis. Here immunoSEQ multiplex PCR was the method, and the copy in TCRdb shows in-frame clones only, minus some. Counted here are tens of thousands of clones, 90% to 95% occurring once; the ten biggest clones make up 1%. Sample: peripheral blood, taken in the first trimester of pregnancy. The receptors shown here come from a female donor with multiple sclerosis, enrolled in a pregnancy study.

CDR3: CASSVATGGVYEQYF. In DNA form, the CDR3 reads TGTGCCAGCAGCGTAGCGACAGGGGGCGTCTACGAGCAGTACTTC. The chain links TRBV9 to TRBJ2-7; 10 nucleotides agree with TRBD1. V was pared by 0 bases and J by 3 bases, with 3 bases of the junction left unmatched. Germline V gives CDR1 SGDLS, CDR2 YYNGEE. The CDR3 spans 15 residues.

The chain carries TRBV27 and TRBJ1-1; D is possibly TRBD1 (5 bases). The germline gives CDR1 MNHEY, CDR2 SMNVEV (reference sequence). Trimming shortened V by 5 bases and J by 1 base, and 20 bases separated the two germline ends. The CDR3 runs to 17 residues. CDR3 nucleotides: TGTGCCAGCAGTGCCCGACAGCTTCCGGAGGGGAACACTGAAGCTTTCTTT. Its protein is CASSARQLPEGNTEAFF.

This clone came up once. The chain employs TRBV6-6 and TRBJ1-5; 9 bases fit TRBD1. Germline CDR1 reads MNHNY; CDR2 reads SVGAGI (reference sequence). The ends lost 6 bases at V and 2 bases at J; junction bases unmatched: 5. The CDR3 totals 15 residues. CDR3 residues: CASRRQGDGNQPQHF. CDR3 nucleotides: TGTGCCAGCAGGAGACAGGGGGATGGCAATCAGCCCCAGCATTTT.

The chain couples TRBV4-2 to TRBJ2-2, with 11 bases that match TRBD2. Germline-derived CDR1 and CDR2 are LGHNA and YNFKEQ. The CDR3 spans 20 residues. With V trimmed by 2 bases and J by 6 bases, 17 bases remained unmatched. DNA of the CDR3: TGTGCCAGCAGCCAAAAATCTAGCGGGGGGACCTCAATGGTAGCCGGGGAGCTGTTTTTT. It encodes CASSQKSSGGTSMVAGELFF.

The rearrangement links TRBV7-9 to TRBJ1-4, with TRBD1 identical over 12 bases. Germline CDR1 and CDR2: SEHNR and FQNEAQ (reference sequence). Germline trimming cut 5 bases from V and 2 bases from J; bases unmatched to any gene: 6. CDR3 length equals 17 residues. The DNA of the CDR3 is TGTGCCAGCAGCCCCGGGACAGGGGGCTCTACTAATGAAAAACTGTTTTTT. This translates into CASSPGTGGSTNEKLFF.